This T cell receptor beta chain was obtained from a study of sequential checkpoint blockade in melanoma. Described treatment: randomized to nivolumab then ipilimumab (arm A) or the reverse (arm B). Only in-frame clones appear in the TCRdb table, and some are missing; sequencing was by immunoSEQ multiplex PCR. The repertoire holds some 30,000 clones, with 85% to 90% as singletons. The V segment lost 4 bases and the J segment 6 bases; nucleotides outside the gene matches: 11. Germline CDR1 ENHRY, CDR2 SYGVKD. The CDR3 sequence is 15 residues long. The material was CD8+ T cells sorted from blood (inferred from file names), obtained from a patient given nivolumab and ipilimumab in sequence. This rearrangement joins TRBV10-3 to TRBJ1-2, with TRBD1 matching 7 bases. The receptor was isolated from a human donor with melanoma. This CDR3 reads CAISGPTGVQDGYTF. CDR3 bases: TGTGCCATCAGTGGGCCAACAGGGGTGCAAGATGGCTACACCTTC.